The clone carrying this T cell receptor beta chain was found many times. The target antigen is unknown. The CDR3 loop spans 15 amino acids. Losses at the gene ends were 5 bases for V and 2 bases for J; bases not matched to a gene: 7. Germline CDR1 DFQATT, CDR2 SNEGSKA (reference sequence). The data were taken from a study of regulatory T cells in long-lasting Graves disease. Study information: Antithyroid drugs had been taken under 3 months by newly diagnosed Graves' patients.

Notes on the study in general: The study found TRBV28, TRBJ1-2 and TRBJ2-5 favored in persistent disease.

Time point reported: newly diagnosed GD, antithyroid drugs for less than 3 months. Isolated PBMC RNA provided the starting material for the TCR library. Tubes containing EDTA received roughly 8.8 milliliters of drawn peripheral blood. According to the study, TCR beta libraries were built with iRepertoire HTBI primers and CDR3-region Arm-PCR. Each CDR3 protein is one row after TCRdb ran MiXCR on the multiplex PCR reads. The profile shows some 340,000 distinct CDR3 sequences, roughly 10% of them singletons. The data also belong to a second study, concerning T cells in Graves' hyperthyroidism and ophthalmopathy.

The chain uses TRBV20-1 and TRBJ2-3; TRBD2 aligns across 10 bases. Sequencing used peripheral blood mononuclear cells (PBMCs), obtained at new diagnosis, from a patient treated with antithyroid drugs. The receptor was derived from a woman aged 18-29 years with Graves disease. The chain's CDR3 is CSAPPSGRATDTQYF. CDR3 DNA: TGCAGTGCTCCCCCCAGCGGGAGGGCCACAGATACGCAGTATTTT.